The text below deals with one T cell receptor (beta chain). The data derive from a study of technical replicates of blood from four donors. Clones were sequenced by immunoSEQ multiplex PCR, and TCRdb holds only the in-frame ones, with some missing. Altogether around 16,000 clones are present, around 80% being singletons, with the ten largest covering roughly an eighth. Deletions cut 3 bases from V and 0 bases from J, with 15 bases between. The CDR3 sequence is 17 residues long. From germline, CDR1 is MNHEY and CDR2 SMNVEV (reference sequence). The sequence derives from a human donor in good health. J is TRBJ2-1 and V is TRBV27, with D perhaps matching TRBD2 (5 bases). Input material: PBMCs. The CDR3 loop reads CASSFLLGGVSYNEQFF. The CDR3, as DNA: TGTGCCAGCAGTTTCCTCCTAGGAGGAGTCTCCTACAATGAGCAGTTCTTC.